Listed below are T cell receptor beta chains from one sample, sequenced in a study of regulatory T cells in long-lasting Graves disease. Each CDR3 protein is one row after TCRdb ran MiXCR on the multiplex PCR reads. The repertoire has approximately 390,000 distinct CDR3 sequences, 16% of them found once; the top ten carry 20%. The data also belong to a second study, concerning T cells in Graves' hyperthyroidism and ophthalmopathy.

Material: peripheral blood mononuclear cells (PBMCs), obtained at new diagnosis, from a patient treated with antithyroid drugs. These receptors came from a woman under 30 with Graves disease. CDR3s leave out the opening cysteine and the closing phenylalanine or tryptophan. Some rows mark clone size as missing; the rest say once, few, many or name a class of expanded clone.

size: many
V: TRBV5-1
J: TRBJ1-1
length: 11
CDR3: ASSYDWNTEAF

size: many
V: TRBV5-1
J: TRBJ2-2
length: 14
CDR3: ASSLAAGGNTGELF

size: few
V: TRBV12-3/TRBV12-4
J: TRBJ2-2
length: 11
CDR3: ASSLKAPGELF

size: -
V: TRBV24-1
J: TRBJ1-5
length: 12
CDR3: ATSGGIGNQPQR

size: many
V: TRBV28
J: TRBJ2-7
length: 13
CDR3: ASSDSGQGLPEQY

size: -
V: TRBV9
J: TRBJ1-2
length: 16
CDR3: ASSVQRAGTGGLYGYT

size: many
V: TRBV10-2
J: TRBJ1-1
length: 11
CDR3: ASSVSQNTEAF

size: -
V: TRBV19
J: TRBJ2-1
length: 10
CDR3: ASTGRINEQF

size: few
V: TRBV12-3/TRBV12-4
J: TRBJ2-2
length: 14
CDR3: AGSLATGPNTGELF

size: -
V: TRBV9
J: TRBJ2-7
length: 14
CDR3: ASSVETSGGAYEQY

size: many
V: TRBV3-1
J: TRBJ1-3
length: 15
CDR3: ASSQEIGREEGNTIY

size: -
V: TRBV25-1
J: TRBJ2-7
length: 11
CDR3: ASSDQLFYEQY

size: -
V: TRBV2
J: TRBJ2-5
length: 10
CDR3: ASSELPGTQY

size: few
V: TRBV28
J: TRBJ2-1
length: 14
CDR3: ATLPQRGRGGNEQF

size: many
V: TRBV6-2/TRBV6-3
J: TRBJ1-3
length: 14
CDR3: ASSYSIQFSGNTIY

size: -
V: TRBV11-2
J: TRBJ2-2
length: 12
CDR3: ASSYQGSSGELF

size: many
V: TRBV14
J: TRBJ2-3
length: 10
CDR3: ASSPMGDTQY

size: many
V: TRBV30
J: TRBJ2-7
length: 12
CDR3: AWEGTSGSYEQY

size: few
V: TRBV7-8
J: TRBJ2-1
length: 14
CDR3: AGSLALASGHNEQF

size: many
V: TRBV28
J: TRBJ2-5
length: 13
CDR3: ASSQATDTPETQY

size: -
V: TRBV18
J: TRBJ2-2
length: 14
CDR3: ASSPTGTINTGELF

size: many
V: TRBV2
J: TRBJ1-5
length: 13
CDR3: ASSGSRVSNQPQH

size: many
V: TRBV11-2
J: TRBJ2-7
length: 11
CDR3: ASSFGGAYEQY

size: few
V: TRBV19
J: TRBJ2-5
length: 10
CDR3: ASSIAQETQY

size: many
V: TRBV6-1
J: TRBJ2-7
length: 13
CDR3: ASSRDRGRAYEQY

size: many
V: TRBV29-1
J: TRBJ2-7
length: 11
CDR3: SVEDSGGYEQY

size: many
V: TRBV11-2
J: TRBJ1-1
length: 13
CDR3: ASSLSQGRNTEAF

size: -
V: TRBV3-1
J: TRBJ1-2
length: 14
CDR3: ASSQVSQGARNGYT

size: many
V: TRBV28
J: TRBJ2-1
length: 11
CDR3: ATGGTSANEQF

size: many
V: TRBV11-2
J: TRBJ1-3
length: 13
CDR3: ASSSGGNSGNTIY

size: -
V: TRBV5-1
J: TRBJ2-7
length: 13
CDR3: ASSLVPGDSYEQY

size: few
V: TRBV7-9
J: TRBJ2-5
length: 16
CDR3: ASSFKSPFLRGQETQY

size: many
V: TRBV11-1
J: TRBJ2-3
length: 13
CDR3: ASSFGLAGTDTQY